Sequencing of this TCR beta chain was carried out in a study of identical twins. Study findings and constraints: Out-of-frame beta chain sequences displayed weaker excess sharing between twins. Models predicted too little out-of-frame TCR alpha sharing in monozygotic twins.

After template switching added a universal primer site, the resulting cDNA carried unique molecular identifiers. TCRdb reanalysed the 5' RACE reads using MiXCR and keeps one entry per CDR3 protein. The sample carries under 900,000 distinct CDR3 sequences, approximately 13% recorded once. The table lists this clonotype with a few counts. Its antigen is unidentified. The CDR3 sequence is 18 residues long. V was clipped by 7 bases and J by 5 bases; unmatched bases: 19. Germline-derived CDR1 and CDR2 are SQVTM and ANQGSEA. A further study also used this sample, focusing on yellow fever vaccine responses in identical twins.

The clonotype originates from a woman aged 18-35 years in good health. The V and J genes are TRBV29-1 and TRBJ2-2; 10 bases are a match to TRBD1. What was sequenced was PBMCs. The CDR3 sequence is CSGPRDRGLTRGTGELFF. CDR3 DNA: TGCAGCGGCCCCCGGGACAGGGGCCTAACCCGGGGAACCGGGGAGCTGTTTTTT.